The source of this T cell receptor (beta chain) is a study of cytomegalovirus exposure and HLA in healthy donors. Study outcomes and limitations: Confirmation was obtained in vitro that a few CMV-associated chains are specific for CMV antigens. Usually a TCR sequence was rare, but some public TCRs were found in many donors. The finding came from a later analysis; first-cohort TCR clusters tended to co-occur in the 90 to 150 validation repertoires.

Clones were read by immunoSEQ multiplex PCR, and TCRdb kept only the in-frame ones, dropping some. The sample records 52,000 or so clones, roughly nine tenths being singletons. With regard to this clone: The antigen is unknown.

The TCR sequence derives from a young woman in good health and CMV-seronegative. Sequenced sample: PBMCs.

CDR3 region: CASTLGSRANYGYTF. CDR3 DNA: TGTGCCAGTACCCTAGGCAGCAGGGCGAACTATGGCTACACCTTC. V and J are TRBV19 and TRBJ1-2; D might be TRBD1 (5 bases). Germline V CDR1 and CDR2: LNHDA, SQIVND (reference sequence). This CDR3 has 15 amino acids. V was shortened by 7 bases and J by 2 bases, with 17 bases between the two germline ends. Using reference TRBV19 and TRBJ1-2 for the parts outside the CDR3, the full variable domain is DGGITQSPKYLFRKEGQNVTLSCEQNLNHDAMYWYRQDPGQGLRLIYYSQIVNDFQKGDIAEGYSVSREKKESFPLTVTSAQKNPTAFYLCASTLGSRANYGYTFGSGTRLTVV.